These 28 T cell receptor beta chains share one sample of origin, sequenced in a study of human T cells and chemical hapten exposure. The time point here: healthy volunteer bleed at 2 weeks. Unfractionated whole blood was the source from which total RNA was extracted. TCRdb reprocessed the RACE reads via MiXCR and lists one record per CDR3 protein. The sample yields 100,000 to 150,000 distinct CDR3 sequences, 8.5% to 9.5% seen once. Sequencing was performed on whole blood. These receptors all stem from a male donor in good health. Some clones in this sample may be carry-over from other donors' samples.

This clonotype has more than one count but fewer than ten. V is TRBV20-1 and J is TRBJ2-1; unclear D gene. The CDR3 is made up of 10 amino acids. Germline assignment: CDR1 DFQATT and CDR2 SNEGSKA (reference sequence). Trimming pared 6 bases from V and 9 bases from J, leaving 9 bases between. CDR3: CSASNGEQFF. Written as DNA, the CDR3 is TGCAGTGCGAGCAACGGTGAGCAGTTCTTC.

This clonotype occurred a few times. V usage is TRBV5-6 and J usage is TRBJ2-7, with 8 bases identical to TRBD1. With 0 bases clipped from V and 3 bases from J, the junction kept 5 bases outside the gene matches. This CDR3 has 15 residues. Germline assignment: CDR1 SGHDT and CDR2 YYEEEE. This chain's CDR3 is CASSLGTGSLYEQYF. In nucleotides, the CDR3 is TGTGCCAGCAGCTTGGGGACAGGGTCCCTCTACGAGCAGTACTTC.

The CDR3 spells CASSQDLAGSNEKLFF. CDR3 nucleotides: TGCGCCAGCAGCCAAGATTTGGCGGGGTCCAATGAAAAACTGTTTTTT. The chain couples TRBV4-3 to TRBJ1-4, with D unresolved. CDR3 length equals 16 residues. Germline V gene data show CDR1 as LGHNA and CDR2 as YSLEER. The V end was cut by 0 bases, the J end by 5 bases, with 13 bases between.

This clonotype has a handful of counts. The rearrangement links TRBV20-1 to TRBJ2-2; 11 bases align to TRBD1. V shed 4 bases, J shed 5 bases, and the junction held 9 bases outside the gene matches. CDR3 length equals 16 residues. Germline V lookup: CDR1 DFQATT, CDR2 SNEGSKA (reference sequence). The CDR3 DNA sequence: TGCAGTGCTACTGGGCCCGGGACAGGGGGGACCGGGGAGCTGTTTTTT. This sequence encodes CSATGPGTGGTGELFF.

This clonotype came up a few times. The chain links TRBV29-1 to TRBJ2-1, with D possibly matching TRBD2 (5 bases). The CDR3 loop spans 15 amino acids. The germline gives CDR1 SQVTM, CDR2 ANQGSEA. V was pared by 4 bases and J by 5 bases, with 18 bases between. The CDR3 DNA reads TGCAGCGTTGCCCTAGCAGGATGGGGTCACAATGAGCAGTTCTTC. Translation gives CSVALAGWGHNEQFF.

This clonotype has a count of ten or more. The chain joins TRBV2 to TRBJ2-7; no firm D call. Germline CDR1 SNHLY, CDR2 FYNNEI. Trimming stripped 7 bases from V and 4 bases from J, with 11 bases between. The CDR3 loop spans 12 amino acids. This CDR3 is CASISSRYEQYF. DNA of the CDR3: TGTGCCAGCATCTCCTCTCGTTACGAGCAGTACTTC. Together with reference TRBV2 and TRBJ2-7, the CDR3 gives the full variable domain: EPEVTQTPSHQVTQMGQEVILRCVPISNHLYFYWYRQILGQKVEFLVSFYNNEISEKSEIFDDQFSVERPDGSNFTLKIRSTKLEDSAMYFCASISSRYEQYFGPGTRLTVT.

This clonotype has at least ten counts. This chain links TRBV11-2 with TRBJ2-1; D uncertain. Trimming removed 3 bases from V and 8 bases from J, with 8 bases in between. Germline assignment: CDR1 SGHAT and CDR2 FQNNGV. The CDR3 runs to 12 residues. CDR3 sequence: CASSLVGDEQFF. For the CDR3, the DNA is TGTGCCAGCAGCTTGGTTGGGGATGAGCAGTTCTTC.

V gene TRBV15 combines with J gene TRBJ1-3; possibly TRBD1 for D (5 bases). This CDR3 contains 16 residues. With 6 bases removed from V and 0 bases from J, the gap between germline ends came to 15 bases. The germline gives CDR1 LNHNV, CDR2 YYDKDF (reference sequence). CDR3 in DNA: TGTGCCACCAGTCCTGAGACAGCCCTCTCTGGAAACACCATATATTTT. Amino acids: CATSPETALSGNTIYF.

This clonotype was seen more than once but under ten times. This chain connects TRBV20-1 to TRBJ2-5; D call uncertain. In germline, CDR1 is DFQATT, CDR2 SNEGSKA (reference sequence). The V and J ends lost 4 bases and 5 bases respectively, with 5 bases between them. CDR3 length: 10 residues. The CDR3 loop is CSATGETQYF. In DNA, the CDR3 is TGCAGTGCTACCGGGGAGACCCAGTACTTC.

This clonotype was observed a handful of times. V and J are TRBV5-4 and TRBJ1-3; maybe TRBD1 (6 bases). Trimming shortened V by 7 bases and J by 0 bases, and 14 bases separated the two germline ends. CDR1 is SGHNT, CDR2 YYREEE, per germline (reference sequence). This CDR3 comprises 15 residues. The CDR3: CASQRGASSGNTIYF. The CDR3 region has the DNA TGTGCCAGCCAGAGGGGGGCTAGCTCTGGAAACACCATATATTTT.

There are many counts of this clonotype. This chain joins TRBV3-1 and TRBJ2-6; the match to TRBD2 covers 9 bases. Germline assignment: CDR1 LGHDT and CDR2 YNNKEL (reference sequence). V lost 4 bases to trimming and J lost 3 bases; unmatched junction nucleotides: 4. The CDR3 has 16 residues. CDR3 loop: CASSPRGGSGANVLTF. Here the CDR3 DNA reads TGTGCCAGCAGCCCGCGGGGGGGCAGTGGGGCCAACGTCCTGACTTTC.

The CDR3 DNA reads as TGCGCCAGCAGCCTAGCGAACAATGAGCAGTTCTTC. As protein: CASSLANNEQFF. The V call is TRBV4-1, the J call TRBJ2-1; tentatively, D is TRBD2 (5 bases). The germline V gene encodes CDR1 MGHRA and CDR2 YSYEKL. The V and J ends lost 4 bases and 5 bases respectively, with 6 bases between them. This CDR3 has 12 amino acids.

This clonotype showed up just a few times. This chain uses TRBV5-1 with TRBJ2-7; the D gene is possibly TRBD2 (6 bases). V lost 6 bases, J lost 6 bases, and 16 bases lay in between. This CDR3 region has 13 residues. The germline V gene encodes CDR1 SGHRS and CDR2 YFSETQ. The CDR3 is CASIDGSTSEQYF. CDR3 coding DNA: TGCGCCAGCATCGACGGGAGCACCTCCGAGCAGTACTTC.

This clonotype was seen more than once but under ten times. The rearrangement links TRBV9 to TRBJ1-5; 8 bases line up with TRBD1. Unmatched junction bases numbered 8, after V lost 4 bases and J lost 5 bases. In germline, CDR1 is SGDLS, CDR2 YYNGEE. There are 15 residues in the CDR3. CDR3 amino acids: CASSWTGMWDQPQHF. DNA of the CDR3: TGTGCCAGCAGCTGGACAGGGATGTGGGATCAGCCCCAGCATTTT. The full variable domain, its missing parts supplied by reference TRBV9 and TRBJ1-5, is DSGVTQTPKHLITATGQRVTLRCSPRSGDLSVYWYQQSLDQGLQFLIQYYNGEERAKGNILERFSAQQFPDLHSELNLSSLELGDSALYFCASSWTGMWDQPQHFGDGTRLSIL.

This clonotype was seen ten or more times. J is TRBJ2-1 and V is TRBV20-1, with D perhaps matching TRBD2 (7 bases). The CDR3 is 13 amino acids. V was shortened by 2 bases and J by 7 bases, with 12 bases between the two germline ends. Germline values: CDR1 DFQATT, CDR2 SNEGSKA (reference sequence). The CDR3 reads CSARWGRGNEQFF. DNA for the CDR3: TGCAGTGCTAGATGGGGGAGGGGGAATGAGCAGTTCTTC.

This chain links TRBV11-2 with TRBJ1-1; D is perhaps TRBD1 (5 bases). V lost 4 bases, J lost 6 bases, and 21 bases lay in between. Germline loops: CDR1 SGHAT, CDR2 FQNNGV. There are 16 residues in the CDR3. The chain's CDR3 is CASSSTVPLVVAEAFF. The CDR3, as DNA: TGTGCCAGCAGCTCGACAGTTCCGCTCGTCGTCGCTGAAGCTTTCTTT.

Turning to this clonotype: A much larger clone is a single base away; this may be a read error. The CDR3 sequence: CASSSSGMATYEQYF. CDR3 in DNA: TGTGCCAGCAGTTCCTCCGGGATGGCAACCTACGAGCAGTACTTC. The J gene is TRBJ2-7, the V gene TRBV6-5; a possible D gene is TRBD2 (5 bases). V was shortened by 4 bases and J by 2 bases, with 15 bases between the two germline ends. The CDR3 covers 15 residues. Germline V gene lookup returns CDR1 MNHEY and CDR2 SVGAGI.

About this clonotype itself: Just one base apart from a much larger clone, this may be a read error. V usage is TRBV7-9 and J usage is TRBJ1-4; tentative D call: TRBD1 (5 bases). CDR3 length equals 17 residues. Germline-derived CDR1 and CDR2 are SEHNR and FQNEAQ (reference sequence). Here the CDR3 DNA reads TGTGTCAGCAGCCCTAGGGGCCCCCTAGGCAGTAATGAAAAACTGTTTTTT. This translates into CVSSPRGPLGSNEKLFF.

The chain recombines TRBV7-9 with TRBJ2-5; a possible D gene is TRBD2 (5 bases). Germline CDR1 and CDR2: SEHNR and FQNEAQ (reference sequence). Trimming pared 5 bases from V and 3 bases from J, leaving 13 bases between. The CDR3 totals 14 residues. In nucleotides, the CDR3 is TGTGCCAGCAGCCCCTGGGGTAGCGAAGAGACCCAGTACTTC. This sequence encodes CASSPWGSEETQYF.

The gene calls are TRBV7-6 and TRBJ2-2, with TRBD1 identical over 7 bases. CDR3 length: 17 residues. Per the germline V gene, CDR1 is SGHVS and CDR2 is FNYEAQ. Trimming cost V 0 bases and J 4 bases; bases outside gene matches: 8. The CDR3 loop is CASSLAVDRLSTGELFF. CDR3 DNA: TGTGCCAGCAGCTTAGCAGTGGACAGGTTATCCACCGGGGAGCTGTTTTTT.

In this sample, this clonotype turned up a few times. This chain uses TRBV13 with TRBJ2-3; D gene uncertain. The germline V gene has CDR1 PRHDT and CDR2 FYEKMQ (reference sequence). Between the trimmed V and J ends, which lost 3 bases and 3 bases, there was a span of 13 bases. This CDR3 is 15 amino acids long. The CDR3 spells CASSFTTGLTDTQYF. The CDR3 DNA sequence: TGTGCCAGCAGCTTCACAACCGGTTTAACAGATACGCAGTATTTT.

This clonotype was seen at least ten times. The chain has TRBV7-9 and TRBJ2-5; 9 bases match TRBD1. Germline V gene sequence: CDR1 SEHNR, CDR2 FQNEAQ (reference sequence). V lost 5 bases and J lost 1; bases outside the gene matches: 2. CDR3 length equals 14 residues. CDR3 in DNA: TGTGCCAGCAGCCTGGACAGGGGCCAAGAGACCCAGTACTTC. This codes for CASSLDRGQETQYF.

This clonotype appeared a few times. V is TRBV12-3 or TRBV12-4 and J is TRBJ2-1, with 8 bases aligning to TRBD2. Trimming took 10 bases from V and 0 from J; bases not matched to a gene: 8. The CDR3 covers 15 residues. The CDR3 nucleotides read TGTGCCATCGGGGGGGGGGAGGCCTCCTACAATGAGCAGTTCTTC. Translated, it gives CAIGGGEASYNEQFF.

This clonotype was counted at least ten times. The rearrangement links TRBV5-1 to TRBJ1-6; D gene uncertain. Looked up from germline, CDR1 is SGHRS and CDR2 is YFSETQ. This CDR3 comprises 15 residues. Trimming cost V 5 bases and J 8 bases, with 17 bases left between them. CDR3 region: CASREQRASDSPLHF. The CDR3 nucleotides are TGCGCCAGCAGGGAACAGAGGGCCAGTGATTCACCCCTCCACTTT.

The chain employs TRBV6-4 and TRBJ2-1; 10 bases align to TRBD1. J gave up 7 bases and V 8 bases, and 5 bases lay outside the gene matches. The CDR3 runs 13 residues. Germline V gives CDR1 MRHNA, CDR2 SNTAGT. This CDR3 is CASSWTGGNEQFF. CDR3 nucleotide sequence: TGTGCCAGCTCTTGGACAGGGGGGAATGAGCAGTTCTTC.

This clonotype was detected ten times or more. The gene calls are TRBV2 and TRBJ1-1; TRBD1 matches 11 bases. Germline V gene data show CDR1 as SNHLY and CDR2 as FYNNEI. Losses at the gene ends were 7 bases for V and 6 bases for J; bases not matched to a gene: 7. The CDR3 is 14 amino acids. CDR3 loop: CASTFMGQGAEAFF. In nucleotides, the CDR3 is TGTGCCAGCACCTTCATGGGACAGGGGGCTGAAGCTTTCTTT.

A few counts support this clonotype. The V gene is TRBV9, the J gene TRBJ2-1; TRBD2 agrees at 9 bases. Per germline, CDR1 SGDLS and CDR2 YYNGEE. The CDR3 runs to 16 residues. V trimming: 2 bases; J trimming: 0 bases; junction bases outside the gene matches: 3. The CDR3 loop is CASSVVSGGSYNEQFF. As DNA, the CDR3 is TGTGCCAGCAGCGTTGTTAGCGGGGGCTCCTACAATGAGCAGTTCTTC.

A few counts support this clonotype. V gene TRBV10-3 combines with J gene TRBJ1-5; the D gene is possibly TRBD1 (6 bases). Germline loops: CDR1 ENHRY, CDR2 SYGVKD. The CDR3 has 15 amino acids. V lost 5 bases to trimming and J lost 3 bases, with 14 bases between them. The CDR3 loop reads CAISKDSVDNQPQHF. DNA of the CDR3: TGTGCCATCAGTAAGGACAGCGTGGACAATCAGCCCCAGCATTTT.